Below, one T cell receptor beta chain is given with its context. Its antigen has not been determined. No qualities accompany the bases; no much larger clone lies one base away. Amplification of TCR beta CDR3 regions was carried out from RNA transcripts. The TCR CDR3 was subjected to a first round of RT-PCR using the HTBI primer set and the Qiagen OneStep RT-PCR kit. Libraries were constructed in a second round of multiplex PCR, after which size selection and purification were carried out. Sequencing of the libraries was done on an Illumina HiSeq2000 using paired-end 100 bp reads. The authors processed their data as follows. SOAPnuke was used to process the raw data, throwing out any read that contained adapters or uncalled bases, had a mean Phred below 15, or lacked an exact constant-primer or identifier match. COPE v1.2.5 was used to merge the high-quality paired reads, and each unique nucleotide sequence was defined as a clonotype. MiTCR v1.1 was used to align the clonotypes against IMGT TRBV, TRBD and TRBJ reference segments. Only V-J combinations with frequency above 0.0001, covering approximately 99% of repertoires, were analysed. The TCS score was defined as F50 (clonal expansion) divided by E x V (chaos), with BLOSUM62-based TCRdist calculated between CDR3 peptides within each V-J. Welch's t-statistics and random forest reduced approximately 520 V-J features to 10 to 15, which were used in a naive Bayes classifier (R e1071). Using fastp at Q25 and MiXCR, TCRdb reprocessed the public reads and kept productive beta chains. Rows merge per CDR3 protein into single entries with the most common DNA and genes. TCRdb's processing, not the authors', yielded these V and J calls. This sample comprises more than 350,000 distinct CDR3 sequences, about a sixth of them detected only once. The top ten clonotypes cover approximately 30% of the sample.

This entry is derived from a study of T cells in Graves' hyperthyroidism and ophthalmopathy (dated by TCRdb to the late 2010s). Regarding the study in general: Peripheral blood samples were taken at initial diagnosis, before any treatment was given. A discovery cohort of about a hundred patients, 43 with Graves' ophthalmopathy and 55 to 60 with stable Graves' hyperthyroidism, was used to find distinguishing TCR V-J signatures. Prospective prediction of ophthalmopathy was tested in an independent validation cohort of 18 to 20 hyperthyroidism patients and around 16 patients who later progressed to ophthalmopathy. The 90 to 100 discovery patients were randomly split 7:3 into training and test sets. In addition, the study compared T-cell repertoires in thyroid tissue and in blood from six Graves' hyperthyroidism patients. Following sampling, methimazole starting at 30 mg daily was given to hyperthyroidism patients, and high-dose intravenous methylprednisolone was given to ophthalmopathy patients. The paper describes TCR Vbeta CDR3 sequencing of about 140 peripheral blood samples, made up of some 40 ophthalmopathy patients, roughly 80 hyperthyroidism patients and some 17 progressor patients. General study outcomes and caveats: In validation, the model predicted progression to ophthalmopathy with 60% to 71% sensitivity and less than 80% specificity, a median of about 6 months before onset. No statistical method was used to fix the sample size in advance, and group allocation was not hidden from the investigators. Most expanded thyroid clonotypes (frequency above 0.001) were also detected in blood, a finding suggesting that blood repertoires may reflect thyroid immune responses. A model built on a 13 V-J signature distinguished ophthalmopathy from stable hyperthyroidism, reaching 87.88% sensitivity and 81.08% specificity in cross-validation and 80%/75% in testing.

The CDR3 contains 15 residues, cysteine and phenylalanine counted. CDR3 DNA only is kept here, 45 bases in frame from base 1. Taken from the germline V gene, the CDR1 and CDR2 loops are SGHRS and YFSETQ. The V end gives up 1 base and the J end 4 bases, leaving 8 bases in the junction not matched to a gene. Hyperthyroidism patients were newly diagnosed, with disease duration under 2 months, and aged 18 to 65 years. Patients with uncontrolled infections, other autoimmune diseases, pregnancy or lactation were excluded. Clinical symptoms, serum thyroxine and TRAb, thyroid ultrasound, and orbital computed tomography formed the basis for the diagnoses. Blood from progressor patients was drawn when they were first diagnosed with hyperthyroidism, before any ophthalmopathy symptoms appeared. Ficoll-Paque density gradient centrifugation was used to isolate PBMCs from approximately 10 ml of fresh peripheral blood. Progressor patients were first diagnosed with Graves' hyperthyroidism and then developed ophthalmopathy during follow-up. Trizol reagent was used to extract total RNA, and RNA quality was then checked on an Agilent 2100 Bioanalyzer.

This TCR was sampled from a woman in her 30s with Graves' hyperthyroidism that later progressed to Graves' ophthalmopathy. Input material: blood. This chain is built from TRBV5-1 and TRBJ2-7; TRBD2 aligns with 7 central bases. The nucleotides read TGCGCCAGCAGCTTGTATGGGAGGGCCCCGTACGAGCAGTACTTC. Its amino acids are CASSLYGRAPYEQYF. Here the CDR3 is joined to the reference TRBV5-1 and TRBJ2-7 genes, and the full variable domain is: KAGVTQTPRYLIKTRGQQVTLSCSPISGHRSVSWYQQTPGQGLQFLFEYFSETQRNKGNFPGRFSGRQFSNSRSEMNVSTLELGDSALYLCASSLYGRAPYEQYFGPGTRLTVT.